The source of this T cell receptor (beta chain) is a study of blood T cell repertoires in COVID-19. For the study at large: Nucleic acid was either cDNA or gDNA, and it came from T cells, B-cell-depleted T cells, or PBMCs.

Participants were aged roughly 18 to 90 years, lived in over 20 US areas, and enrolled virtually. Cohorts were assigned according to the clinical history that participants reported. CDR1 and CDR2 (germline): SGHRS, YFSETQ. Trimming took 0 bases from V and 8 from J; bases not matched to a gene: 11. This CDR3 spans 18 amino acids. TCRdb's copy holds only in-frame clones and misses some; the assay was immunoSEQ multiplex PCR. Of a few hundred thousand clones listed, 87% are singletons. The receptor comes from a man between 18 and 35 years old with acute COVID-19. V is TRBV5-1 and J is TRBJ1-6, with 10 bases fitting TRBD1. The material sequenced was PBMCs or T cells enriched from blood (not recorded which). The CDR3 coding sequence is TGCGCCAGCAGCTTGGGTATAATGGGGACAGGGGCTTATTCACCCCTCCACTTT. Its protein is CASSLGIMGTGAYSPLHF.